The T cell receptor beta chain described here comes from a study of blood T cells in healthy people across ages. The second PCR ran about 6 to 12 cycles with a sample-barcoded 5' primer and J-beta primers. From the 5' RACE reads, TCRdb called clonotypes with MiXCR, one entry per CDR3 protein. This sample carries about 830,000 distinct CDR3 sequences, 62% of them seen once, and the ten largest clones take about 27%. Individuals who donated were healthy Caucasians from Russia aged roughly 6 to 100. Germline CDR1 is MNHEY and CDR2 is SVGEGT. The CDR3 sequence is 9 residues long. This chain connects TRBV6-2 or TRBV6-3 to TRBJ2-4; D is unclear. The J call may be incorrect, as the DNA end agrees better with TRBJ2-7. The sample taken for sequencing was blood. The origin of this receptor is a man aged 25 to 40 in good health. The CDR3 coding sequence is TGTGCCAGCAGTTTCGAGCAGTACTTC. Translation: CASSFEQYF.